The 6 T cell receptor beta chains reported below all come from one sample, sequenced in a study of blood T cells in healthy people across ages. Primers used in a second PCR of about 6 to 11 cycles were a sample-barcoded 5' primer and a J-beta primer mix. MiXCR was run by TCRdb on the 5' RACE reads, yielding one entry per CDR3 protein. There are fewer than 950,000 distinct CDR3 sequences in the sample; about 55% occur only once, and about 42% lies in the top ten. Material for sequencing was blood. Receptors originate from a man older than 75 in good health.

The chain couples TRBV5-6 to TRBJ2-5; 7 nucleotides line up with TRBD2. The CDR3 is 15 amino acids. The germline V gene has CDR1 SGHDT and CDR2 YYEEEE. The CDR3 reads CAFSLRSLGGETQYF. CDR3 DNA: TGTGCATTCAGCTTGCGGTCGTTGGGAGGGGAGACCCAGTACTTC.

The J gene is TRBJ2-5, the V gene TRBV12-3 or TRBV12-4; TRBD1 aligns across 7 bases. The CDR3 spans 15 residues. J was trimmed by 1 base and V by 4 bases; bases with no gene match: 6. This CDR3 is CASSWGRGTQETQYF. DNA for the CDR3: TGTGCCAGCAGTTGGGGCAGGGGGACCCAAGAGACCCAGTACTTC.

This chain's CDR3 is CASSQDPRGFDEQFF. The CDR3, as DNA: TGTGCCAGCAGCCAAGATCCAAGGGGCTTTGATGAGCAGTTCTTC. The chain employs TRBV4-2 and TRBJ2-1; a weak D match, TRBD1 (5 bases). Germline V gives CDR1 LGHNA, CDR2 YNFKEQ. Trimming took 0 bases from V and 8 from J, leaving 14 bases between them. The CDR3 totals 15 residues.

This chain uses TRBV6-6 with TRBJ1-1, with TRBD1 matching 7 bases. CDR1 MNHNY and CDR2 SVGAGI come from the germline V gene (reference sequence). The CDR3 is 12 residues long. Trimming at V came to 7 bases and at J to 7 bases, leaving 6 bases not matched to a gene. The CDR3 DNA reads as TGTGCCAGCACCGACAGGGTGGGTGAAGCTTTCTTT. It encodes CASTDRVGEAFF.

The chain links TRBV6-1 to TRBJ2-7; TRBD2 aligns across 9 bases. The CDR3 has 15 amino acids. Looked up from germline, CDR1 is MNHNS and CDR2 is SASEGT. Trimming at V came to 5 bases and at J to 2 bases, leaving 7 bases not matched to a gene. The CDR3 here is CASSLAGGPTYEQYF. CDR3 bases: TGTGCCAGCAGTCTCGCGGGGGGGCCCACCTACGAGCAGTACTTC.

This chain joins TRBV9 and TRBJ2-5, with 8 bases matching TRBD2. Germline lookup yields CDR1 SGDLS and CDR2 YYNGEE. Unmatched junction bases numbered 15, after V lost 3 bases and J lost 11 bases. The CDR3 is 15 residues long. This CDR3 reads CASSEDTTGGRRQYF. The CDR3 nucleotides are TGTGCCAGCAGCGAGGACACAACGGGAGGGCGCAGGCAGTACTTC.